The next 12 T cell receptor beta chains were all read from a single sample in a study of shared clonotypes between healthy human individuals. The assay was immunoSEQ multiplex PCR, and TCRdb's table has in-frame clones only and misses some. The sample records roughly 2.5 million clones, just over 90% being singletons. Sequencing input: naive CD4+ T cells sorted from blood. Subset defined: CD45RA+ positively selected. These TCRs come from a man aged 18-30 years in good health.

The gene calls are TRBV2 and TRBJ2-5, with no clear D. The germline CDR1 and CDR2 sequences are SNHLY and FYNNEI. Between the trimmed V and J ends, which lost 7 bases and 5 bases, there was a span of 14 bases. CDR3 length: 13 amino acids. CDR3 loop: CASKQDLWETQYF. The CDR3 DNA is TGTGCCAGCAAGCAGGACCTCTGGGAGACCCAGTACTTC.

The genes are TRBV2 and TRBJ1-4, with no clear D. The CDR3 loop spans 15 amino acids. Trimming cost V 6 bases and J 4 bases, with 15 bases left between them. CDR1 SNHLY and CDR2 FYNNEI come from the germline V gene. The CDR3 DNA is TGTGCCAGCAGGGCTGAAGCCGGTCGTAATGAAAAACTGTTTTTT. Amino acid sequence: CASRAEAGRNEKLFF.

This chain links TRBV5-4 with TRBJ2-1; tentatively, D is TRBD1 (5 bases). There are 16 residues in the CDR3. The ends were cut back, 4 bases at V and 0 bases at J, with 14 bases in the middle. Germline V gives CDR1 SGHNT, CDR2 YYREEE (reference sequence). Here the CDR3 reads CASSRVPDSSYNEQFF. The CDR3 DNA is TGTGCCAGCAGCCGTGTCCCTGACAGCTCCTACAATGAGCAGTTCTTC. Full variable domain (rest looked up from reference TRBV5-4 and TRBJ2-1): ETGVTQSPTHLIKTRGQQVTLRCSSQSGHNTVSWYQQALGQGPQFIFQYYREEENGRGNFPPRFSGLQFPNYSSELNVNALELDDSALYLCASSRVPDSSYNEQFFGPGTRLTVL.

The genes are TRBV11-1 and TRBJ2-3; D is uncertain. Germline V gives CDR1 SGHAT, CDR2 FQDESV (reference sequence). The length of the CDR3 is 13 residues. Between the trimmed V and J ends, which lost 3 bases and 1 base, there was a span of 5 bases. CDR3 sequence reads: CASSFDGTDTQYF. The DNA for the CDR3 is TGTGCCAGCAGCTTTGACGGCACAGATACGCAGTATTTT.

The chain is built from TRBV15 and TRBJ2-7, with a weak D call TRBD1 (6 bases). Germline V gene sequence: CDR1 LNHNV, CDR2 YYDKDF (reference sequence). This CDR3 comprises 14 residues. Trimming took off 3 bases at V and 2 bases at J, with 11 bases between the two ends. The CDR3, as DNA: TGTGCCACCAGCAGCCAGGGACACACCTACGAGCAGTACTTC. Amino acids: CATSSQGHTYEQYF.

The CDR3 region has the DNA TGTGCCAGCAGCTTGGGGCAGACGTCAAATGAAAAACTGTTTTTT. Its translation: CASSLGQTSNEKLFF. V usage is TRBV5-8 and J usage is TRBJ1-4; D is unresolved. Looked up from germline, CDR1 is SGHTS and CDR2 is YDEGEE. The CDR3 is 15 amino acids. Trimming stripped 0 bases from V and 5 bases from J, with 11 bases between.

This sequence joins TRBV19 and TRBJ1-3; D remains ambiguous. There are 18 residues in the CDR3. The germline gives CDR1 LNHDA, CDR2 SQIVND (reference sequence). The ends were cut back, 1 base at V and 0 bases at J, with 16 bases in the middle. The CDR3 DNA reads TGTGCCAGTAGTATAGCGGGCTCCTTCTACACCTCTGGAAACACCATATATTTT. This sequence encodes CASSIAGSFYTSGNTIYF. Full variable domain (rest looked up from reference TRBV19 and TRBJ1-3): DGGITQSPKYLFRKEGQNVTLSCEQNLNHDAMYWYRQDPGQGLRLIYYSQIVNDFQKGDIAEGYSVSREKKESFPLTVTSAQKNPTAFYLCASSIAGSFYTSGNTIYFGEGSWLTVV.

The chain couples TRBV6-6 to TRBJ1-2; TRBD1 is a possible D gene (5 bases). The CDR3 is 13 amino acids. V lost 7 bases, J lost 2 bases, and 11 bases lay in between. Germline V gene data show CDR1 as MNHNY and CDR2 as SVGAGI (reference sequence). CDR3 residues: CASTPGQNYGYTF. In nucleotides, the CDR3 is TGTGCCAGCACCCCAGGGCAGAACTATGGCTACACCTTC.

This sequence joins TRBV14 and TRBJ2-1, with TRBD1 as a possible D gene (5 bases). This CDR3 has 20 residues. V lost 0 bases and J 3 bases, leaving 24 bases between the germline ends. Per germline, CDR1 SGHDN and CDR2 FVKESK. The CDR3 loop reads CASSQDPSWGRPDGYNEQFF. The CDR3 bases are TGTGCCAGCAGCCAAGATCCCAGTTGGGGCCGCCCGGATGGCTACAATGAGCAGTTCTTC.

The V gene is TRBV30, the J gene TRBJ1-6, with D perhaps matching TRBD1 (5 bases). The germline CDR1 and CDR2 sequences are GTSNPN and SVGIG (reference sequence). Between the trimmed V and J ends, which lost 5 bases and 8 bases, there was a span of 13 bases. The CDR3 has 13 amino acids. DNA for the CDR3: TGTGCCTGGGGGGACGGTTGGGATTCACCCCTCCACTTT. Translating it yields CAWGDGWDSPLHF.

The chain uses TRBV2 and TRBJ1-3; 8 bases map to TRBD1. The junction had 10 bases not matched to a gene; V was cut back by 2 bases and J by 4 bases. CDR3 length: 17 amino acids. CDR1 and CDR2 (germline): SNHLY, FYNNEI. The CDR3 loop reads CASSETQTGAKGNTIYF. DNA of the CDR3: TGTGCCAGCAGTGAAACCCAGACAGGGGCAAAAGGAAACACCATATATTTT.

The chain combines TRBV7-9 with TRBJ1-6; 7 bases are shared with TRBD1. The CDR3 is 17 amino acids. V trimming: 3 bases; J trimming: 4 bases; junction bases outside the gene matches: 9. The V gene's germline CDR1 is SEHNR and CDR2 FQNEAQ (reference sequence). The CDR3 protein is CASSLASGGTYNSPLHF. The DNA for the CDR3 is TGTGCCAGCAGCTTGGCTTCAGGGGGGACGTATAATTCACCCCTCCACTTT.